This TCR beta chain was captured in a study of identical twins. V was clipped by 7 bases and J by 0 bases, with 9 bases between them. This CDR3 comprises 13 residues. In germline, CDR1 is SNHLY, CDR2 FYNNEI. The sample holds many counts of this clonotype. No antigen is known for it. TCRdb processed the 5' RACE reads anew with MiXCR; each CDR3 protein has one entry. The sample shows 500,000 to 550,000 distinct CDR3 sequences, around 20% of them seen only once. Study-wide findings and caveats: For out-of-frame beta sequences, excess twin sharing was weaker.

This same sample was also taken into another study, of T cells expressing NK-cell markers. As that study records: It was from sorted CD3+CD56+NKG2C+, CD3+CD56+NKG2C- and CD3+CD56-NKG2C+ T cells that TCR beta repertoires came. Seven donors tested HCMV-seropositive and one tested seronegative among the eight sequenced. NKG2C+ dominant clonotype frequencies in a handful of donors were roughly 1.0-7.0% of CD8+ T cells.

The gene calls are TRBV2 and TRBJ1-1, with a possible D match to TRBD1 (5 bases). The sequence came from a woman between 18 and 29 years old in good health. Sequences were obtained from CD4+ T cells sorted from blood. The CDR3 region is CASKGRMNTEAFF. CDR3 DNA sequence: TGTGCCAGCAAGGGGAGGATGAACACTGAAGCTTTCTTT.